This T cell receptor (beta chain) was sequenced during a study of blood T cells in healthy people across ages. Combining a sample-barcoded 5' primer with a J-beta primer mix, a second PCR ran for 7 to 11 cycles. Each CDR3 protein gets one entry after TCRdb re-called the 5' RACE reads with MiXCR. In the table there are about 1 million distinct CDR3 sequences, 40% to 55% of which are singletons. This CDR3 spans 19 amino acids. V shed 3 bases, J shed 6 bases, and the junction held 18 bases outside the gene matches. The germline gives CDR1 SGHTA, CDR2 FQGNSA. J is TRBJ2-4 and V is TRBV7-2; TRBD1 agrees at 9 bases. The specimen was blood. The TCR originated in a woman aged 55-70 years in good health. CDR3 DNA: TGTGCCAGCAGCTTCAGAAAAGGGGGACAGGGCGCCTATGGAAACATTCAGTACTTC. Amino acid sequence: CASSFRKGGQGAYGNIQYF.